Below, 28 T cell receptor beta chains from the same sample are listed, as sequenced in a study of monozygotic twins with inflammatory bowel disease. TCRdb reprocessed the 5' RACE reads and keeps a single row for each CDR3 protein, giving no DNA. Listed are more than 300,000 distinct CDR3 sequences; roughly 5.8% falls within the top ten. Sequencing was done on a sample of blood. Every receptor here comes from a human donor with ulcerative colitis or Crohn's disease, or a healthy co-twin of an affected twin (not recorded which).

The gene calls are TRBV7-9 and TRBJ1-1; there is no DNA to check the TCRdb D call of TRBD1. Germline assignment: CDR1 SEHNR and CDR2 FQNEAQ (reference sequence). The CDR3 runs 12 residues. CDR3 residues: CASSLNPAEAFF.

CDR3 in amino acids: CASGGDSNQPQHF. The rearrangement joins TRBV7-9 to TRBJ1-5; TCRdb selects TRBD1, and the lack of DNA leaves this call unchecked. From germline, CDR1 is SEHNR and CDR2 FQNEAQ (reference sequence). The CDR3 runs 13 residues.

Here the CDR3 reads CASKRDINTEAFF. This chain links TRBV5-1 with TRBJ1-1. The length of the CDR3 is 13 residues. Germline V gene sequence: CDR1 SGHRS, CDR2 YFSETQ. The entire variable domain, with the rest obtained from reference TRBV5-1 and TRBJ1-1, is as follows: KAGVTQTPRYLIKTRGQQVTLSCSPISGHRSVSWYQQTPGQGLQFLFEYFSETQRNKGNFPGRFSGRQFSNSRSEMNVSTLELGDSALYLCASKRDINTEAFFGQGTRLTVV.

This sequence joins TRBV20-1 and TRBJ1-2; with no DNA, the TCRdb D assignment of TRBD1 cannot be verified. CDR3 length equals 11 residues. Per the germline V gene, CDR1 is DFQATT and CDR2 is SNEGSKA (reference sequence). CDR3 protein: CSAEGGDGYTF.

The chain recombines TRBV12-3 or TRBV12-4 with TRBJ1-4; the D gene TCRdb calls, TRBD1, cannot be checked with no DNA. This CDR3 contains 15 residues. The CDR3 is CASSTGQGGGEKLFF.

The chain joins TRBV4-1 to TRBJ2-1; TCRdb outputs TRBD1, but without DNA this stays unchecked. The CDR3 has 16 amino acids. Germline-derived CDR1 and CDR2 are MGHRA and YSYEKL. CDR3 in amino acids: CASSSPTGISYNEQFF.

The V and J genes are TRBV4-3 and TRBJ1-2; TCRdb indicates TRBD1, and absent DNA this call remains unverified. The CDR3 loop spans 16 amino acids. Per germline, CDR1 LGHNA and CDR2 YSLEER. This chain's CDR3 is CASSPSPLQGYYGYTF.

The CDR3 region is CSVAPPERAYNEQFF. This chain connects TRBV29-1 to TRBJ2-1. The germline gives CDR1 SQVTM, CDR2 ANQGSEA. There are 15 residues in the CDR3.

This chain connects TRBV12-3 or TRBV12-4 to TRBJ1-1. This CDR3 is 12 amino acids long. The chain's CDR3 is CASSQRWTEAFF.

This rearrangement joins TRBV7-2 to TRBJ2-3; TCRdb's D call, TRBD2, is unchecked because there is no DNA. Germline V gives CDR1 SGHTA, CDR2 FQGNSA. The CDR3 is 13 residues long. The CDR3 loop is CATSGSRTDTQYF.

The chain employs TRBV7-8 and TRBJ2-3. CDR1 SGHVS and CDR2 FQNEAQ come from the germline V gene. The length of the CDR3 is 14 residues. The chain's CDR3 is CASSLGGSPDTQYF.

The chain combines TRBV14 with TRBJ2-2; the TRBD1 assignment by TCRdb is unverifiable without DNA. Germline V lookup: CDR1 SGHDN, CDR2 FVKESK. This CDR3 spans 14 amino acids. The CDR3 loop is CASSLPGSTGELFF.

The rearrangement links TRBV7-2 to TRBJ2-5. Germline V gives CDR1 SGHTA, CDR2 FQGNSA. The CDR3 runs 15 residues. This chain's CDR3 is CASSLGRAAQETQYF.

The rearrangement joins TRBV20-1 to TRBJ2-7; there is no DNA to check the TCRdb D call of TRBD1. This CDR3 region has 12 residues. Looked up from germline, CDR1 is DFQATT and CDR2 is SNEGSKA (reference sequence). CDR3 sequence: CSASTDRGEQYF.

The chain uses TRBV10-3 and TRBJ2-3. The CDR3 is 13 residues long. Per the germline V gene, CDR1 is ENHRY and CDR2 is SYGVKD. CDR3 amino acids: CAISEASTDTQYF.

V gene TRBV18 combines with J gene TRBJ1-1; TCRdb names TRBD1, which stays unverified in the absence of DNA. Germline CDR1 is KGHSH and CDR2 is LQKENI. The CDR3 extends over 16 amino acids. CDR3 region: CASSPGTGIMNTEAFF.

CDR3: CSAPGQGARLVDQPQHF. The V call is TRBV20-1, the J call TRBJ1-5; the TCRdb call, TRBD1, lacks DNA for checking. This CDR3 has 17 residues. CDR1 is DFQATT and CDR2 is SNEGSKA in the germline V gene (reference sequence).

The chain employs TRBV7-2 and TRBJ1-6. The V gene's germline CDR1 is SGHTA and CDR2 FQGNSA. This CDR3 has 17 amino acids. The CDR3 sequence is CASSLASRPVRNSPLHF.

The chain joins TRBV6-2 or TRBV6-3 to TRBJ2-7; TCRdb reports TRBD1, a call that lacks DNA to check it against. CDR1 and CDR2 (germline): MNHEY, SVGEGT. The CDR3 loop spans 14 amino acids. CDR3 region: CASSTGARVYEQYF.

The chain couples TRBV18 to TRBJ1-1; TCRdb lists TRBD1, though no DNA is available to test this call. CDR3 length equals 13 residues. Germline CDR1 reads KGHSH; CDR2 reads LQKENI. CDR3: CASSVGANTEAFF.

The chain carries TRBV7-2 and TRBJ2-2. The germline gives CDR1 SGHTA, CDR2 FQGNSA. This CDR3 is built from 14 residues. The CDR3 reads CDSSSGLGTGELCF.

The chain couples TRBV6-5 to TRBJ1-1. The V gene's germline CDR1 is MNHEY and CDR2 SVGAGI. The CDR3 spans 13 residues. CDR3 loop: CASSRQTNTEAFF.

The chain joins TRBV5-5 to TRBJ1-1; TCRdb's D call, TRBD1, is unchecked because there is no DNA. CDR3 length: 13 amino acids. The germline V gene encodes CDR1 SGHKS and CDR2 YYEKEE (reference sequence). The CDR3 loop is CASGAGVYTEAFF.

V gene TRBV6-1 combines with J gene TRBJ2-5. Germline assignment: CDR1 MNHNS and CDR2 SASEGT. This CDR3 has 15 residues. The CDR3 sequence: CASTEGRLVGETQYF.

The V and J genes are TRBV30 and TRBJ2-6. The CDR3 consists of 16 residues. Germline lookup yields CDR1 GTSNPN and CDR2 SVGIG (reference sequence). The CDR3 here is CAWRPGIFSGANVLTF.

The rearrangement links TRBV19 to TRBJ2-1; the D call of TRBD1 rests on TCRdb alone, since no DNA is present to check it. This CDR3 contains 15 residues. The germline V gene has CDR1 LNHDA and CDR2 SQIVND (reference sequence). CDR3 in amino acids: CASSIGQGGENEQFF. The variable domain in full, with the rest retrieved from reference TRBV19 and TRBJ2-1, is DGGITQSPKYLFRKEGQNVTLSCEQNLNHDAMYWYRQDPGQGLRLIYYSQIVNDFQKGDIAEGYSVSREKKESFPLTVTSAQKNPTAFYLCASSIGQGGENEQFFGPGTRLTVL.

This chain links TRBV29-1 with TRBJ2-5. This CDR3 is built from 12 residues. Germline V CDR1 and CDR2: SQVTM, ANQGSEA. The CDR3 here is CSVELGVETQYF.

V usage is TRBV10-1 and J usage is TRBJ2-2. CDR1 is WNHNN, CDR2 SYGVQD, per germline (reference sequence). CDR3 length equals 15 residues. This CDR3 is CASSVSSGYPGELFF.